The present TCR beta chain was sequenced within a study of T cell changes during pregnancy in multiple sclerosis. Profiling relied on immunoSEQ multiplex PCR, and the TCRdb table lists in-frame clones only, not all of them. The table records about 48,000 clones, over 75% of them present only once. CDR1 is SNHLY and CDR2 is FYNNEI in the germline V gene. The CDR3 spans 17 residues. Trimming took off 5 bases at V and 2 bases at J, with 20 bases between the two ends. J is TRBJ2-3 and V is TRBV2, with D possibly TRBD2 on 7 matching bases. The sequence derives from a female donor with multiple sclerosis, enrolled in a pregnancy study. The sample was CD4+ T cells from peripheral blood mononuclear cells, taken in the second trimester of pregnancy. Here the CDR3 DNA reads TGTGCCAGCAGTTCCCCTCGAGGCGGGGGCTCCACAGATACGCAGTATTTT. Translated: CASSSPRGGGSTDTQYF.